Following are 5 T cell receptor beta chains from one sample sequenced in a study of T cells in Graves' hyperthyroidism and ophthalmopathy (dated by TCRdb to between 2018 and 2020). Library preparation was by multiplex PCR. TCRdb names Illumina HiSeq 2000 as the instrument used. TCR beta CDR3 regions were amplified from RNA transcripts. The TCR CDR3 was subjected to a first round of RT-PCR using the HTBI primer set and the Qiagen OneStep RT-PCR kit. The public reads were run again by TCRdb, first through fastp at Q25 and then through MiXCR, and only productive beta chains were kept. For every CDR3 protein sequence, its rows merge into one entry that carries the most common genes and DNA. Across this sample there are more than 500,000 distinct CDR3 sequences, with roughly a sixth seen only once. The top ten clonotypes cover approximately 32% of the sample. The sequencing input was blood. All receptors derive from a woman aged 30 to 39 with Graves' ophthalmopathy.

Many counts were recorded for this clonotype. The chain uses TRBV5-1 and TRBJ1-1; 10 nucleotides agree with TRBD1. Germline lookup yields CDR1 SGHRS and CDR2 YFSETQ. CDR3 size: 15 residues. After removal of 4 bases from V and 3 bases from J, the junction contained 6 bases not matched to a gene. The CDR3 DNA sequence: TGCGCCAGCAGCGCGCTAGGGACAGGGGACACTGAAGCTTTCTTT. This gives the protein CASSALGTGDTEAFF.

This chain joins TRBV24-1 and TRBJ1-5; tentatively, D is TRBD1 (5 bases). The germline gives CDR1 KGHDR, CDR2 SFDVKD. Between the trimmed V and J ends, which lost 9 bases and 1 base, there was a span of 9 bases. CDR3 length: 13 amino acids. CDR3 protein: CATGGESNQPQHF. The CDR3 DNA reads TGTGCCACCGGGGGGGAGAGCAATCAGCCCCAGCATTTT.

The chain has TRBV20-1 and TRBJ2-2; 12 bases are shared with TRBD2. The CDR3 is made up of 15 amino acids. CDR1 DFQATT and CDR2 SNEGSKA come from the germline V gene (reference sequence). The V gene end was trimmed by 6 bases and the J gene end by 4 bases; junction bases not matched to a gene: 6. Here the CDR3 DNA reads TGCAGTGCAGCTAAGACTAGCGGGGGCACCGGGGAGCTGTTTTTT. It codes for CSAAKTSGGTGELFF.

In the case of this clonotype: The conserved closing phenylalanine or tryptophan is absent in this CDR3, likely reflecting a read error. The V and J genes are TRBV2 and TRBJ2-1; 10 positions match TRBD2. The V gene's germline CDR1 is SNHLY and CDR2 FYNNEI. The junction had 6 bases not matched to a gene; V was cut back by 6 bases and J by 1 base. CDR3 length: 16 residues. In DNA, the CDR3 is TGTGCCAGCAGCCCCATAGCGGGAGGATCCTACAATGAGCAGTTCTCC. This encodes CASSPIAGGSYNEQFS.

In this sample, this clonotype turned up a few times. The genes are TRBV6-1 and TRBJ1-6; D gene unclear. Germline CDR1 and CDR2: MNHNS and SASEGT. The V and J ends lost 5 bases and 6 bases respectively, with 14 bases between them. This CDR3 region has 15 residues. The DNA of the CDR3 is TGTGCCAGCAGTACCCAGCATCGTGGTAATTCACCCCTCCACTTT. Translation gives CASSTQHRGNSPLHF.